The present entry profiles one T cell receptor (beta chain) with its context. Its target is unknown. The record originates from a study of cytomegalovirus exposure and HLA in healthy donors. Study-wide findings and caveats: There were reportedly fewer N-insertions in an Asian-associated ancestry cluster than the roughly 670-donor mean, in a later analysis. While the bulk of TCR sequences proved rare, some public TCRs turned up in many donors.

Germline CDR1 SQVTM, CDR2 ANQGSEA. V was pared by 4 bases and J by 6 bases, with 11 bases of the junction left unmatched. The CDR3 consists of 15 residues. PCR primers comprised 60 Vbeta and 13 Jbeta primers. Method: immunoSEQ multiplex PCR; TCRdb's copy keeps in-frame clones and lacks some. This sample carries about 160,000 clones, 75% to 80% of them seen once, and the ten largest clones take more than 0.75%. When sampled, the donors appeared nominally healthy, though they likely had unrecorded immune exposures. The genes are TRBV29-1 and TRBJ1-2, with TRBD1 identical over 10 bases. The source is a woman aged 50 to 65 in good health and CMV-seropositive. Source material: PBMCs. The CDR3 loop is CSVAGQGLVRDGYTF. The DNA for the CDR3 is TGCAGCGTTGCGGGACAGGGGCTTGTAAGAGATGGCTACACCTTC.